The 31 T cell receptor beta chains in this list originate from one sample, sequenced in a study of Tregs in tolerant kidney transplant recipients. The nonmyeloablative bone marrow transplants came from related graft donors, with transient mixed chimerism. Repertoires were generated with immunoSEQ multiplex PCR, while TCRdb's copy carries only in-frame clones and drops some. The sample records tens of thousands of clones, 80% to 95% being singletons. Sequences were derived from CD4+ T cells from blood (PBMCs), sampled 12 months after the transplant. The receptors stem from a human patient who received a combined kidney and bone marrow transplant. Some T cells may trace back to the graft donor.

This chain connects TRBV11-3 to TRBJ2-1; 7 bases are shared with TRBD1. Germline V gene sequence: CDR1 SGHNT, CDR2 YENEEA. The CDR3 runs 15 residues. The V segment lost 2 bases and the J segment 4 bases; nucleotides outside the gene matches: 5. CDR3 bases: TGTGCCAGCAGCTTACTCGGGACAGATTACAATGAGCAGTTCTTC. Its protein is CASSLLGTDYNEQFF.

The chain combines TRBV7-2 with TRBJ2-2; 9 bases match TRBD1. The CDR3 spans 16 residues. V shed 5 bases and J 5 bases; nucleotides not matched to a gene: 9. Germline V gives CDR1 SGHTA, CDR2 FQGNSA. DNA of the CDR3: TGTGCCAGCAGCCCCCAGGTGGACAGGGGAACCGGGGAGCTGTTTTTT. As protein: CASSPQVDRGTGELFF. Variable domain in full (rest from reference TRBV7-2 and TRBJ2-2): GAGVSQSPSNKVTEKGKDVELRCDPISGHTALYWYRQSLGQGLEFLIYFQGNSAPDKSGLPSDRFSAERTGGSVSTLTIQRTQQEDSAVYLCASSPQVDRGTGELFFGEGSRLTVL.

V usage is TRBV2 and J usage is TRBJ2-5; TRBD1 agrees at 8 bases. The J call may be in error: the DNA end matches TRBJ2-7 better. This CDR3 comprises 17 residues. CDR1 and CDR2 from the germline V gene are SNHLY and FYNNEI. The CDR3 region is CASSILPFGTGDYEQYF. The CDR3 nucleotides read TGTGCCAGCAGTATACTACCCTTCGGGACAGGAGACTACGAGCAGTACTTC.

As DNA, the CDR3 is TGTGCCAGCAGTTTACCCGGGACAGGGGCCTCTGGAAACACCATATATTTT. Translated: CASSLPGTGASGNTIYF. The chain couples TRBV28 to TRBJ1-3, with 10 positions matching TRBD1. Germline V CDR1 and CDR2: MDHEN, SYDVKM. The CDR3 sequence is 17 residues long. J was trimmed by 0 bases and V by 2 bases; bases with no gene match: 4.

V and J are TRBV21-1 and TRBJ2-7; TRBD2 is the table's D call and was not checked against the DNA. TRBV21-1 constitutes a pseudogene. The CDR3 is 16 residues long. CDR3: CASSKGASGRSNEQYF. The CDR3 coding sequence is TGTGCCAGCAGCAAAGGGGCTAGCGGGAGATCCAACGAGCAGTACTTC.

This clone was recorded a few times. The chain recombines TRBV12-5 with TRBJ1-3, with D maybe TRBD1 (5 bases). Germline loops: CDR1 LGHNT, CDR2 FRNRAP. The length of the CDR3 is 14 residues. V was cut by 3 bases and J by 0 bases, with 6 bases left in between. This chain's CDR3 is CASGFRASGNTIYF. The CDR3 bases are TGTGCTAGTGGTTTCAGGGCCTCTGGAAACACCATATATTTT. Using reference TRBV12-5 and TRBJ1-3 for the parts outside the CDR3, the full variable domain is DARVTQTPRHKVTEMGQEVTMRCQPILGHNTVFWYRQTMMQGLELLAYFRNRAPLDDSGMPKDRFSAEMPDATLATLKIQPSEPRDSAVYFCASGFRASGNTIYFGEGSWLTVV.

The chain recombines TRBV7-2 with TRBJ2-2; 9 nucleotides agree with TRBD1. Germline CDR1 and CDR2: SGHTA and FQGNSA. Germline trimming cut 0 bases from V and 3 bases from J; bases unmatched to any gene: 5. CDR3 length: 17 residues. CDR3 DNA: TGTGCCAGCAGCTTAGCCGGAACAGGGGGCTACACCGGGGAGCTGTTTTTT. Protein sequence: CASSLAGTGGYTGELFF.

Here the CDR3 DNA reads TGTGCCAGCAGCTTTCAAGTCGACACCCTCCGAGAGACCCAGTACTTC. Residues: CASSFQVDTLRETQYF. The chain joins TRBV7-8 to TRBJ2-5; D not certain. The CDR3 is 16 amino acids. The germline V and J ends were trimmed by 3 bases and 4 bases, with 18 bases remaining between them. CDR1 SGHVS and CDR2 FQNEAQ come from the germline V gene.

This chain links TRBV27 with TRBJ2-7; 7 bases match TRBD1. V lost 6 bases, J lost 9 bases, and 11 bases stayed unmatched. Germline CDR1 MNHEY, CDR2 SMNVEV (reference sequence). This CDR3 is built from 13 residues. The CDR3 coding sequence is TGTGCCAGCAGCCTAAGACAGGGTACAAGGCAGTACTTC. This encodes CASSLRQGTRQYF.

The count of this clone is one. The chain has TRBV4-2 and TRBJ2-1, with D uncertain. This CDR3 has 12 residues. CDR1 and CDR2 (germline): LGHNA, YNFKEQ. With 1 base removed from V and 7 bases from J, the gap between germline ends came to 5 bases. The CDR3 reads CASSQGGNEQFF. The CDR3 coding sequence is TGTGCCAGCAGCCAAGGCGGTAATGAGCAGTTCTTC.

This clone was observed a single time. The chain couples TRBV6-1 to TRBJ1-6; a possible D gene is TRBD1 (6 bases). The germline V gene has CDR1 MNHNS and CDR2 SASEGT. This CDR3 comprises 15 residues. V was shortened by 7 bases and J by 14 bases, with 24 bases between the two germline ends. The CDR3 here is CASNAPARGIRSLHF. The CDR3 DNA follows: TGTGCCAGCAATGCCCCAGCCAGGGGAATTCGTTCCCTCCACTTT.

The rearrangement joins TRBV6-5 to TRBJ2-7; 7 bases are a match to TRBD1. After removal of 8 bases from V and 5 bases from J, the junction contained 9 bases not matched to a gene. Germline CDR1 and CDR2: MNHEY and SVGAGI. The CDR3 is 13 amino acids. CDR3 in amino acids: CASRRLQGNEQYF. The CDR3 DNA follows: TGTGCCAGCCGTCGTTTACAGGGGAACGAGCAGTACTTC.

The chain carries TRBV30 and TRBJ1-3, with 9 positions matching TRBD1. Germline V gene sequence: CDR1 GTSNPN, CDR2 SVGIG (reference sequence). With V trimmed by 1 base and J by 4 bases, 17 bases remained unmatched. CDR3 size: 19 residues. This CDR3 is CAWSAWTGDFLRPGNTIYF. The DNA of the CDR3 is TGTGCCTGGAGTGCCTGGACAGGGGACTTCTTAAGACCCGGAAACACCATATATTTT. The variable domain in full, completed from reference TRBV30 and TRBJ1-3, reads SQTIHQWPATLVQPVGSPLSLECTVEGTSNPNLYWYRQAAGRGLQLLFYSVGIGQISSEVPQNLSASRPQDRQFILSSKKLLLSDSGFYLCAWSAWTGDFLRPGNTIYFGEGSWLTVV.

The gene calls are TRBV5-4 and TRBJ2-3; TRBD2 matches 8 bases. This CDR3 region has 16 residues. The V segment lost 2 bases and the J segment 1 base; nucleotides outside the gene matches: 6. The V gene's germline CDR1 is SGHNT and CDR2 YYREEE (reference sequence). As DNA, the CDR3 is TGTGCCAGCAGCTTCGGGGGGGGGCGAGGCACAGATACGCAGTATTTT. It translates to CASSFGGGRGTDTQYF.

The chain has TRBV6-6 and TRBJ1-4; D might be TRBD1 (6 bases). Trimming cost V 5 bases and J 6 bases, with 10 bases left between them. From germline, CDR1 is MNHNY and CDR2 SVGAGI (reference sequence). The CDR3 is 13 amino acids. CDR3 nucleotides: TGTGCCAGCAGTCCAGGACAGCATGAAAAACTGTTTTTT. It translates to CASSPGQHEKLFF.

This chain uses TRBV30 with TRBJ1-3; maybe TRBD1 (5 bases). The germline CDR1 and CDR2 sequences are GTSNPN and SVGIG (reference sequence). V was clipped by 3 bases and J by 0 bases, with 18 bases between them. The CDR3 consists of 17 residues. In DNA, the CDR3 is TGTGCCTGGAGATGGGGTACAGGATACTTCTCTGGAAACACCATATATTTT. It translates to CAWRWGTGYFSGNTIYF.

This clone was picked up a small number of times. This rearrangement joins TRBV19 to TRBJ1-4; D is unclear. Trimming stripped 3 bases from V and 8 bases from J, with 10 bases between. This CDR3 comprises 13 residues. CDR1 and CDR2 (germline): LNHDA, SQIVND (reference sequence). CDR3 sequence: CASSISTIEKLFF. The CDR3 coding sequence is TGTGCCAGTAGTATTTCGACAATCGAAAAACTGTTTTTT.

The V gene is TRBV5-5, the J gene TRBJ2-7; TRBD1 agrees at 9 bases. Germline-derived CDR1 and CDR2 are SGHKS and YYEKEE (reference sequence). V shed 4 bases and J 3 bases; nucleotides not matched to a gene: 8. CDR3 size: 15 residues. CDR3 coding DNA: TGTGCCAGCAGCCGTAGGACAGGGGTCGGCTACGAGCAGTACTTC. This gives the protein CASSRRTGVGYEQYF.

The chain has TRBV30 and TRBJ1-6; TRBD1 agrees at 8 bases. Germline trimming cut 4 bases from V and 12 bases from J; bases unmatched to any gene: 11. This CDR3 is built from 14 residues. Germline CDR1 is GTSNPN and CDR2 is SVGIG (reference sequence). This chain's CDR3 is CAWNTHRGEGPLHF. CDR3 bases: TGTGCCTGGAATACCCACAGGGGGGAAGGACCCCTCCACTTT. Full variable domain (missing parts from reference TRBV30 and TRBJ1-6): SQTIHQWPATLVQPVGSPLSLECTVEGTSNPNLYWYRQAAGRGLQLLFYSVGIGQISSEVPQNLSASRPQDRQFILSSKKLLLSDSGFYLCAWNTHRGEGPLHFGNGTRLTVT.

The chain couples TRBV7-6 to TRBJ2-2, with 8 bases that match TRBD2. The CDR3 runs to 15 residues. V lost 1 base to trimming and J lost 6 bases; unmatched junction nucleotides: 4. Germline assignment: CDR1 SGHVS and CDR2 FNYEAQ. The CDR3 region is CASSLEGLGPGELFF. As DNA, the CDR3 is TGTGCCAGCAGCTTAGAGGGACTAGGGCCCGGGGAGCTGTTTTTT.

The chain has TRBV18 and TRBJ2-3; 15 bases are shared with TRBD2. V lost 3 bases, J lost 4 bases, and 2 bases stayed unmatched. The CDR3 extends over 16 amino acids. CDR1 is KGHSH, CDR2 LQKENI, per germline. CDR3 nucleotides: TGTGCCAGCTCACCGGGACTAGCGGGGGGACCAGATACGCAGTATTTT. Translation gives CASSPGLAGGPDTQYF.

The V and J genes are TRBV5-4 and TRBJ1-4; maybe TRBD1 (5 bases). The CDR3 covers 15 residues. V dropped 4 bases and J dropped 0 bases, with 10 bases sitting between them. Germline lookup yields CDR1 SGHNT and CDR2 YYREEE (reference sequence). The CDR3 DNA follows: TGTGCCAGCAGCCGGTCAGGGCCAACTAATGAAAAACTGTTTTTT. Protein sequence: CASSRSGPTNEKLFF.

The gene calls are TRBV5-1 and TRBJ2-5, with D possibly TRBD1 on 6 matching bases. The V and J ends lost 4 bases and 3 bases respectively, with 16 bases between them. Looked up from germline, CDR1 is SGHRS and CDR2 is YFSETQ. The CDR3 covers 15 residues. The CDR3 coding sequence is TGCGCCAGCAGCCCCGAGGCAGGGGTTAAAGAGACCCAGTACTTC. This codes for CASSPEAGVKETQYF.

V and J are TRBV21-1 and TRBJ2-7; TRBD2, the D gene given by the table, was not confirmed from the DNA. TRBV21-1 is labeled a pseudogene. The CDR3 loop spans 18 amino acids. CDR3 sequence (DNA): TGTGCCAGCAGCAAAGGGATACACTTAGCGGGAGCTTTCTACGAGCAGTACTTC. Protein product: CASSKGIHLAGAFYEQYF.

The chain employs TRBV7-7 and TRBJ2-2, with a possible D match to TRBD2 (5 bases). The CDR3 is 14 amino acids. The germline gives CDR1 SSHAT, CDR2 FNYEAQ (reference sequence). Trimming took 4 bases from V and 4 from J, leaving 10 bases between them. CDR3 sequence (DNA): TGTGCCAGCAGCTCCCGTAGCGTCACCGGGGAGCTGTTTTTT. Its protein is CASSSRSVTGELFF.

The gene calls are TRBV11-3 and TRBJ1-1; D is uncertain. V gave up 5 bases and J gave up 4 bases, with 14 bases separating them. This CDR3 is built from 14 residues. CDR1 is SGHNT and CDR2 is YENEEA in the germline V gene. CDR3 DNA: TGTGCCAGCAGCCCCCAGCGGGCCCCCACTGAAGCTTTCTTT. It specifies CASSPQRAPTEAFF.

V usage is TRBV7-3 and J usage is TRBJ2-2, with a tentative D call TRBD1 (5 bases). V shed 4 bases and J shed 5 bases, with 11 bases lying between them. Germline values: CDR1 SGHTA, CDR2 FQGTGA. This CDR3 comprises 14 residues. The CDR3 region has the DNA TGTGCCAGCAGCTCGACAGCCGGAACCGGGGAGCTGTTTTTT. This gives the protein CASSSTAGTGELFF.

The rearrangement links TRBV5-1 to TRBJ1-5; tentatively, D is TRBD1 (5 bases). This CDR3 comprises 14 residues. V was trimmed by 0 bases and J by 4 bases, leaving 8 bases between them. From germline, CDR1 is SGHRS and CDR2 YFSETQ. This CDR3 reads CASSLEGLNQPQHF. The CDR3 DNA is TGCGCCAGCAGCTTGGAGGGGCTGAATCAGCCCCAGCATTTT. The variable domain in full, completed from reference TRBV5-1 and TRBJ1-5, reads KAGVTQTPRYLIKTRGQQVTLSCSPISGHRSVSWYQQTPGQGLQFLFEYFSETQRNKGNFPGRFSGRQFSNSRSEMNVSTLELGDSALYLCASSLEGLNQPQHFGDGTRLSIL.

Turning to this clone: Germline is not matched at one junction end, which may reflect a read error. The sample holds other DNA sequences that translate to the same CDR3. DNA of the CDR3: TGTGCCTGGAGTGGGACAGGGGAATATTCCCCCCTCCACTTT. Protein: CAWSGTGEYSPLHF. The V gene is TRBV30, the J gene TRBJ1-6; 9 bases line up with TRBD1. CDR3 size: 14 residues. Germline-derived CDR1 and CDR2 are GTSNPN and SVGIG (reference sequence).

In DNA form, the CDR3 reads TGTGCCAGCAGCGTAGGTGGTAGCGGGGGGGCCACCTACAATGAGCAGTTCTTC. Protein sequence: CASSVGGSGGATYNEQFF. This rearrangement joins TRBV9 to TRBJ2-1; TRBD2 matches 11 bases. The germline V gene encodes CDR1 SGDLS and CDR2 YYNGEE. The CDR3 is 18 residues long. V was clipped by 0 bases and J by 2 bases; unmatched bases: 7.

The V and J genes are TRBV7-9 and TRBJ2-3; 8 bases are a match to TRBD2. This CDR3 is built from 14 residues. J gave up 9 bases and V 4 bases, and 9 bases lay outside the gene matches. CDR1 SEHNR and CDR2 FQNEAQ come from the germline V gene (reference sequence). In nucleotides, the CDR3 is TGTGCCAGCAGCTCGGGGGGGAGTCCGAACACGCAGTATTTT. This translates into CASSSGGSPNTQYF.